These 30 T cell receptor beta chains were all obtained from the same sample, sequenced in a study of blood T cell repertoires in COVID-19. Some clones are missing from TCRdb's copy, which holds only in-frame ones; the method was immunoSEQ multiplex PCR. The sample contains under 300,000 clones, 81% of which appear only once. The sample taken for sequencing was peripheral blood. Receptors were obtained from a woman aged 55-75 years with active or convalescent COVID-19.

V usage is TRBV19 and J usage is TRBJ2-2; 8 bases align to TRBD1. The CDR3 is 15 amino acids. Trimming took 1 base from V and 2 from J; bases not matched to a gene: 0. Germline V gene data show CDR1 as LNHDA and CDR2 as SQIVND (reference sequence). The CDR3 loop reads CASSIAGGNTGELFF. CDR3 sequence (DNA): TGTGCCAGTAGTATAGCAGGGGGCAACACCGGGGAGCTGTTTTTT.

The V gene is TRBV6-1, the J gene TRBJ2-7, with a weak D call TRBD1 (6 bases). Trimming left V 7 bases short and J 6 bases short, with 13 bases between. The CDR3 length is 12 residues. Germline V CDR1 and CDR2: MNHNS, SASEGT. This chain's CDR3 is CASTKQGGEQYF. In nucleotides, the CDR3 is TGTGCCAGCACTAAACAGGGTGGCGAGCAGTACTTC.

The chain combines TRBV3-1 (or the pseudogene TRBV3-2) with TRBJ1-1; no clear D. V was trimmed by 6 bases and J by 6 bases, leaving 17 bases between them. The CDR3 covers 14 residues. Per the germline V gene, CDR1 is LGHDT and CDR2 is YNNKEL (reference sequence). In nucleotides, the CDR3 is TGTGCCAGCAGACTCCGGGAGGGTGGGCCTGAAGCTTTCTTT. Encoded protein: CASRLREGGPEAFF.

There are a few counts of this clone. The V call is TRBV4-2, the J call TRBJ1-2; D unclear. This CDR3 is built from 14 residues. Germline lookup yields CDR1 LGHNA and CDR2 YNFKEQ. With 1 base removed from V and 4 bases from J, the gap between germline ends came to 10 bases. The CDR3 spells CASSQVGRGYGYTF. The CDR3, as DNA: TGTGCCAGCAGCCAAGTTGGTAGAGGCTATGGCTACACCTTC.

This clone occurred once. The chain couples TRBV6-5 to TRBJ2-5; D is possibly TRBD1 (5 bases). Trimming pared 3 bases from V and 2 bases from J, leaving 10 bases between. This CDR3 spans 14 amino acids. Germline V gene data show CDR1 as MNHEY and CDR2 as SVGAGI. As DNA, the CDR3 is TGTGCCAGCAGTTATATTAGGGGACAAGAGACCCAGTACTTC. Residues: CASSYIRGQETQYF.

In this sample, this clone turned up a few times. The rearrangement joins TRBV30 to TRBJ2-6; 10 bases line up with TRBD2. From germline, CDR1 is GTSNPN and CDR2 SVGIG (reference sequence). With V trimmed by 6 bases and J by 0 bases, 5 bases remained unmatched. The CDR3 spans 16 residues. CDR3 in DNA: TGTGCCTGCCATAGCGGGGGGAACTCTGGGGCCAACGTCCTGACTTTC. As protein: CACHSGGNSGANVLTF.

V is TRBV30 and J is TRBJ1-1; D is ambiguous. The CDR3 loop spans 14 amino acids. Trimming stripped 0 bases from V and 1 base from J, with 9 bases between. The germline gives CDR1 GTSNPN, CDR2 SVGIG (reference sequence). CDR3 residues: CAWSVPGRNTEAFF. In DNA form, the CDR3 reads TGTGCCTGGAGTGTACCGGGAAGGAACACTGAAGCTTTCTTT.

The chain carries TRBV7-9 and TRBJ2-2; D gene unclear. CDR3 length equals 13 residues. V gave up 5 bases and J gave up 5 bases, with 9 bases separating them. Germline values: CDR1 SEHNR, CDR2 FQNEAQ (reference sequence). The CDR3 DNA reads TGTGCCAGCAGCCTCCTTGAGACCGGGGAGCTGTTTTTT. This codes for CASSLLETGELFF.

V is TRBV7-6 and J is TRBJ1-4; 7 nucleotides match TRBD1. The CDR3 is 17 residues long. The V gene's germline CDR1 is SGHVS and CDR2 FNYEAQ. V lost 1 base to trimming and J lost 2 bases; unmatched junction nucleotides: 7. CDR3: CASSLGQGPRTNEKLFF. In DNA, the CDR3 is TGTGCCAGCAGCTTAGGACAGGGACCACGTACTAATGAAAAACTGTTTTTT.

This chain links TRBV18 with TRBJ2-3, with 9 bases fitting TRBD1. Germline V lookup: CDR1 KGHSH, CDR2 LQKENI. CDR3 length: 15 residues. V dropped 3 bases and J dropped 5; count of bases not matched to a gene: 6. The CDR3 nucleotides are TGTGCCAGCTCACCCCTGGGACAGGGTGAAGATACGCAGTATTTT. Translation gives CASSPLGQGEDTQYF.

The chain is built from TRBV29-1 and TRBJ1-2, with TRBD1 identical over 10 bases. Germline lookup yields CDR1 SQVTM and CDR2 ANQGSEA. The CDR3 is made up of 12 amino acids. Unmatched junction bases numbered 5, after V lost 7 bases and J lost 6 bases. The CDR3 DNA follows: TGCAGCGAATCCGGGACAGGGGATGGCTACACCTTC. As protein: CSESGTGDGYTF.

CDR3 protein: CASRIRDRAVNTEAFF. As DNA, the CDR3 is TGTGCCAGCAGGATCCGGGACAGGGCTGTGAACACTGAAGCTTTCTTT. J is TRBJ1-1 and V is TRBV7-2, with TRBD1 identical over 9 bases. CDR3 length: 16 amino acids. V dropped 6 bases and J dropped 0; count of bases not matched to a gene: 8. Germline V gene data show CDR1 as SGHTA and CDR2 as FQGNSA. Full variable domain (outside the CDR3, taken from reference TRBV7-2 and TRBJ1-1): GAGVSQSPSNKVTEKGKDVELRCDPISGHTALYWYRQSLGQGLEFLIYFQGNSAPDKSGLPSDRFSAERTGGSVSTLTIQRTQQEDSAVYLCASRIRDRAVNTEAFFGQGTRLTVV.

This clone was seen just once. The rearrangement uses TRBV9 and TRBJ1-1; a weak D match, TRBD1 (6 bases). V lost 3 bases and J lost 0, with 9 bases in between. Per the germline V gene, CDR1 is SGDLS and CDR2 is YYNGEE. CDR3 length: 14 amino acids. As DNA, the CDR3 is TGTGCCAGCAGCGAAACAGGGATGAACACTGAAGCTTTCTTT. Translation gives CASSETGMNTEAFF.

The rearrangement uses TRBV5-5 and TRBJ1-2, with D uncertain. V lost 2 bases, J lost 10 bases, and 18 bases lay in between. CDR3 size: 14 residues. Germline loops: CDR1 SGHKS, CDR2 YYEKEE (reference sequence). CDR3 residues: CASSFREAGPSYTF. CDR3 bases: TGTGCCAGCAGCTTTAGGGAGGCCGGTCCCTCCTACACCTTC.

The chain couples TRBV9 to TRBJ2-7, with TRBD1 matching 7 bases. Germline V lookup: CDR1 SGDLS, CDR2 YYNGEE. The CDR3 spans 14 residues. Losses at the gene ends were 3 bases for V and 0 bases for J; bases not matched to a gene: 3. CDR3 in amino acids: CASSATGSSYEQYF. The DNA of the CDR3 is TGTGCCAGCAGCGCGACAGGGAGCTCCTACGAGCAGTACTTC. Complete variable domain (other parts from reference TRBV9 and TRBJ2-7): DSGVTQTPKHLITATGQRVTLRCSPRSGDLSVYWYQQSLDQGLQFLIQYYNGEERAKGNILERFSAQQFPDLHSELNLSSLELGDSALYFCASSATGSSYEQYFGPGTRLTVT.

This rearrangement joins TRBV10-3 to TRBJ1-1; 9 bases map to TRBD1. The CDR3 is made up of 16 amino acids. Germline CDR1 is ENHRY and CDR2 is SYGVKD. The J segment lost 3 bases and the V segment lost 4 bases, leaving 9 bases of the junction unmatched. CDR3 sequence: CAISGDHRGQDTEAFF. CDR3 in DNA: TGTGCCATCAGTGGGGACCACAGGGGGCAGGACACTGAAGCTTTCTTT.

V gene TRBV7-3 combines with J gene TRBJ1-3; TRBD1 matches 9 bases. This CDR3 is built from 16 residues. V lost 5 bases, J lost 4 bases, and 9 bases stayed unmatched. Germline CDR1 and CDR2: SGHTA and FQGTGA. CDR3 sequence reads: CASSITGTGSGNTIYF. In DNA form, the CDR3 reads TGTGCCAGCAGCATTACCGGGACAGGGTCAGGAAACACCATATATTTT.

This clone was found a few times. The J gene is TRBJ1-1, the V gene TRBV10-2; D gene ambiguous. V was shortened by 10 bases and J by 4 bases, with 10 bases between the two germline ends. Germline values: CDR1 WSHSY, CDR2 SAAADI. The CDR3 is made up of 11 amino acids. CDR3 sequence: CATRPGTEAFF. CDR3 bases: TGCGCCACCAGACCGGGCACTGAAGCTTTCTTT.

Regarding this clone: One junction end disagrees with the germline gene, perhaps due to a read error. The CDR3 DNA is TGTGCCAGCCACAGGGCCCAAGGCCTCTTT. It yields the protein CASHRAQGLF. V gene TRBV2 combines with J gene TRBJ1-1, with D perhaps matching TRBD1 (6 bases). The CDR3 runs to 10 residues. The germline V gene encodes CDR1 SNHLY and CDR2 FYNNEI.

The rearrangement joins TRBV6-5 to TRBJ2-4; possibly TRBD1 for D (5 bases). Germline CDR1 MNHEY, CDR2 SVGAGI. V was clipped by 2 bases and J by 7 bases, with 15 bases between them. CDR3 size: 15 residues. Here the CDR3 reads CASSYAQVIGNIQYF. CDR3 DNA: TGTGCCAGCAGTTACGCACAGGTAATCGGCAACATTCAGTACTTC.

This clone occurred a few times. This sequence joins TRBV18 and TRBJ1-1; D gene uncertain. Looked up from germline, CDR1 is KGHSH and CDR2 is LQKENI. CDR3 length: 14 residues. Trimming stripped 3 bases from V and 1 base from J, with 9 bases between. DNA of the CDR3: TGTGCCAGCTCACCGAGGAATGCGAACACTGAAGCTTTCTTT. Protein sequence: CASSPRNANTEAFF.

The chain couples TRBV19 to TRBJ2-1; 9 bases line up with TRBD1. The CDR3 has 14 amino acids. V was pared by 4 bases and J by 7 bases, with 5 bases of the junction left unmatched. The germline gives CDR1 LNHDA, CDR2 SQIVND (reference sequence). CDR3 in DNA: TGTGCCAGTAGTACACAGGGGGCGTGGAATGAGCAGTTCTTC. Protein sequence: CASSTQGAWNEQFF.

The CDR3 coding sequence is TGTGCCAGCAGTTTATCCCTTGGAAACACCATATATTTT. As protein: CASSLSLGNTIYF. The chain links TRBV12-3 or TRBV12-4 to TRBJ1-3; D is unclear. The CDR3 covers 13 residues. V was trimmed by 2 bases and J by 3 bases, leaving 5 bases between them.

V and J are TRBV19 and TRBJ1-1; D unresolved. Trimming pared 7 bases from V and 6 bases from J, leaving 9 bases between. This CDR3 is built from 11 residues. Germline assignment: CDR1 LNHDA and CDR2 SQIVND (reference sequence). CDR3 DNA: TGTGCCAGTACCCTATCCTCTGAAGCTTTCTTT. This sequence encodes CASTLSSEAFF.

This rearrangement joins TRBV7-2 to TRBJ2-2, with D unclear. CDR1 is SGHTA, CDR2 FQGNSA, per germline. Trimming pared 4 bases from V and 8 bases from J, leaving 14 bases between. The CDR3 contains 14 residues. CDR3 residues: CASSSHFVLGELFF. CDR3 DNA: TGTGCCAGCAGCTCCCACTTCGTTTTAGGGGAGCTGTTTTTT.

This clone is a singleton in its sample. The J gene is TRBJ1-1, the V gene TRBV6-4; 10 bases agree with TRBD1. V shed 6 bases, J shed 11 bases, and the junction held 6 bases outside the gene matches. The germline gives CDR1 MRHNA, CDR2 SNTAGT. The CDR3 has 12 residues. The CDR3 DNA is TGTGCCAGCAGCCCCGGGACAGGGGAGGCTTTCTTT. The encoded protein is CASSPGTGEAFF.

The chain links TRBV7-2 to TRBJ1-1; TRBD1 is a possible D gene (5 bases). This CDR3 has 14 amino acids. V was trimmed by 7 bases and J by 10 bases, leaving 22 bases between them. Germline V gives CDR1 SGHTA, CDR2 FQGNSA. The CDR3 DNA sequence: TGTGCCAGCACTGAGGCGGGGCTTACGACTAGAGCTTTCTTT. It is translated as CASTEAGLTTRAFF.

This clone is a singleton in its sample. The chain combines TRBV7-6 with TRBJ2-5; TRBD1 is a possible D gene (5 bases). Deletions cut 3 bases from V and 5 bases from J, with 16 bases between. CDR3 length: 15 amino acids. Germline V lookup: CDR1 SGHVS, CDR2 FNYEAQ. This CDR3 is CASSLGKGFLETQYF. CDR3 DNA sequence: TGTGCCAGCAGCTTGGGCAAGGGGTTCTTGGAGACCCAGTACTTC.

The V gene is TRBV4-1, the J gene TRBJ1-2, with TRBD1 identical over 9 bases. J lost 7 bases, V lost 3 bases, and 3 bases had no gene match. Germline loops: CDR1 MGHRA, CDR2 YSYEKL. This CDR3 spans 13 amino acids. The chain's CDR3 is CASSHSDRGGYTF. The CDR3 nucleotides read TGCGCCAGCAGCCATTCGGACAGGGGTGGCTACACCTTC.

This clone was seen a few times. This sequence joins TRBV6-2 or TRBV6-3 and TRBJ1-1, with 10 bases fitting TRBD1. V trimming: 4 bases; J trimming: 8 bases; junction bases outside the gene matches: 7. Per the germline V gene, CDR1 is MNHEY and CDR2 is SVGEGT. The CDR3 runs to 14 residues. CDR3 DNA sequence: TGTGCCAGCAGTTCCGGGACAGGGGACCGGGAAGCTTTCTTT. Translated, it gives CASSSGTGDREAFF.